The next 18 T cell receptor beta chains were all read from a single sample in a study of T cells after posttransplantation cyclophosphamide. Here immunoSEQ multiplex PCR was the method, and the copy in TCRdb shows in-frame clones only, minus some. The sample contains approximately 50,000 clones, 94% of which appear only once. The sample consisted of PBMCs. The receptors here all came from a woman in her twenties or thirties in good health and a related stem cell transplant donor.

The rearrangement links TRBV19 to TRBJ1-5; 7 bases align to TRBD1. V lost 7 bases, J lost 9 bases, and 12 bases stayed unmatched. This CDR3 has 14 amino acids. CDR1 and CDR2 from the germline V gene are LNHDA and SQIVND (reference sequence). The CDR3 region has the DNA TGTGCCAGTACAGCTAGGACAGGCGCACGGCCCCAGCATTTT. This sequence encodes CASTARTGARPQHF.

The rearrangement links TRBV11-2 to TRBJ2-4; D may be TRBD1 (5 bases). The CDR3 totals 18 residues. From germline, CDR1 is SGHAT and CDR2 FQNNGV. The V gene lost 2 bases and the J gene lost 7 bases, with 24 bases spanning the gap. CDR3 sequence (DNA): TGTGCCAGCAGCTTATTAGGGCCGGCGGCAGGGTTGGTTAACATTCAGTACTTC. Residues: CASSLLGPAAGLVNIQYF.

The genes are TRBV5-5 and TRBJ2-5; the match to TRBD2 covers 10 bases. The CDR3 runs to 17 residues. Germline-derived CDR1 and CDR2 are SGHKS and YYEKEE (reference sequence). The ends lost 2 bases at V and 5 bases at J; junction bases unmatched: 12. The CDR3 DNA sequence: TGTGCCAGCAGCTTTATAGCGGGGGGCCAAAGGGTGGAGACCCAGTACTTC. Translation gives CASSFIAGGQRVETQYF.

This rearrangement joins TRBV11-3 to TRBJ1-5; possibly TRBD1 for D (5 bases). CDR1 is SGHNT, CDR2 YENEEA, per germline. The CDR3 totals 14 residues. V lost 4 bases and J lost 0, with 7 bases in between. CDR3 amino acids: CASSSTDSNQPQHF. The CDR3 nucleotides are TGTGCCAGCAGCTCGACAGATAGCAATCAGCCCCAGCATTTT.

This chain uses TRBV6-6 with TRBJ1-1; the D gene is possibly TRBD1 (5 bases). The CDR3 is 15 amino acids. Per germline, CDR1 MNHNY and CDR2 SVGAGI (reference sequence). V was pared by 3 bases and J by 0 bases, with 11 bases between. This chain's CDR3 is CASSYGGGVNTEAFF. CDR3 bases: TGTGCCAGCAGTTATGGGGGGGGAGTGAACACTGAAGCTTTCTTT.

The rearrangement links TRBV7-7 to TRBJ2-3, with 9 nucleotides matching TRBD2. V gave up 5 bases and J gave up 5 bases; unmatched junction bases: 5. Germline assignment: CDR1 SSHAT and CDR2 FNYEAQ (reference sequence). The CDR3 sequence is 14 residues long. CDR3 DNA: TGTGCCAGCAGCCAGAGAGCGGGGGGAGATACGCAGTATTTT. It codes for CASSQRAGGDTQYF.

This chain connects TRBV27 to TRBJ1-2; D gene unclear. V was trimmed by 3 bases and J by 4 bases, leaving 9 bases between them. This CDR3 contains 13 residues. Germline CDR1 and CDR2: MNHEY and SMNVEV (reference sequence). The CDR3 sequence: CASSFRGAYGYTF. As DNA, the CDR3 is TGTGCCAGCAGTTTTAGAGGAGCCTATGGCTACACCTTC.

This chain uses TRBV2 with TRBJ1-3; D is perhaps TRBD1 (5 bases). The CDR3 extends over 17 amino acids. The V end was cut by 5 bases, the J end by 0 bases, with 17 bases between. CDR1 is SNHLY and CDR2 is FYNNEI in the germline V gene. CDR3 sequence (DNA): TGTGCCAGCAGTCTTGGGACTCCACGGGGCTCTGGAAACACCATATATTTT. Translation: CASSLGTPRGSGNTIYF.

In DNA form, the CDR3 reads TGTGCCAGCAGCCTGGACAGCTATAATTCACCCCTCCACTTT. Residues: CASSLDSYNSPLHF. V usage is TRBV7-3 and J usage is TRBJ1-6, with a weak D call TRBD1 (6 bases). This CDR3 is built from 14 residues. Germline V lookup: CDR1 SGHTA, CDR2 FQGTGA. The ends were cut back, 5 bases at V and 3 bases at J, with 8 bases in the middle.

This rearrangement joins TRBV6-1 to TRBJ2-7, with 7 bases that match TRBD1. V lost 6 bases and J lost 4; bases outside the gene matches: 9. The CDR3 sequence is 14 residues long. Germline V gene lookup returns CDR1 MNHNS and CDR2 SASEGT. The CDR3 DNA reads as TGTGCCAGCAGCGTCATGACAGGGATTTACGAGCAGTACTTC. It yields the protein CASSVMTGIYEQYF.

J is TRBJ1-1 and V is TRBV28; D ambiguous. The CDR3 is 12 amino acids. V dropped 7 bases and J dropped 8 bases, with 14 bases sitting between them. Germline lookup yields CDR1 MDHEN and CDR2 SYDVKM. The CDR3 sequence: CASTTQRAEAFF. CDR3 nucleotide sequence: TGTGCCAGCACCACACAGCGGGCAGAAGCTTTCTTT.

This chain links TRBV7-2 with TRBJ1-2; D perhaps matches TRBD1 (6 bases). Germline V gene lookup returns CDR1 SGHTA and CDR2 FQGNSA. This CDR3 spans 12 amino acids. Trimming left V 4 bases short and J 8 bases short, with 11 bases between. The CDR3 bases are TGTGCCAGCAGCTCACAGGGTTGGGGCTACACCTTC. Protein product: CASSSQGWGYTF.

The gene calls are TRBV30 and TRBJ2-1; the D gene is possibly TRBD1 (6 bases). V was trimmed by 3 bases and J by 2 bases, leaving 8 bases between them. The CDR3 contains 13 residues. Germline V lookup: CDR1 GTSNPN, CDR2 SVGIG (reference sequence). For the CDR3, the DNA is TGTGCCTGGAGGAGGGACACCTACAATGAGCAGTTCTTC. Residues: CAWRRDTYNEQFF.

This chain connects TRBV18 to TRBJ1-5, with 7 nucleotides matching TRBD1. The ends lost 2 bases at V and 6 bases at J; junction bases unmatched: 4. The CDR3 has 14 amino acids. Per the germline V gene, CDR1 is KGHSH and CDR2 is LQKENI. This CDR3 reads CASSPAQGSQPQHF. Here the CDR3 DNA reads TGTGCCAGCTCACCAGCACAGGGGAGTCAGCCCCAGCATTTT.

The rearrangement links TRBV23-1 to TRBJ1-1; D is unresolved. TRBV23-1 is labeled an ORF, and its function is uncertain. Deletions cut 7 bases from V and 6 bases from J, with 21 bases between. The length of the CDR3 is 15 residues. In nucleotides, the CDR3 is TGCGCCAGCATCCCGAAGACCTGGGAGTACGCTGAAGCTTTCTTT. Its protein product is CASIPKTWEYAEAFF.

The gene calls are TRBV18 and TRBJ1-3; no reliable D call. Trimming shortened V by 0 bases and J by 1 base, and 10 bases separated the two germline ends. Germline V CDR1 and CDR2: KGHSH, LQKENI. The CDR3 spans 16 residues. The CDR3, as DNA: TGTGCCAGCTCACCACCTACGGTAACGTCTGGAAACACCATATATTTT. It codes for CASSPPTVTSGNTIYF. The variable domain in full, with the rest retrieved from reference TRBV18 and TRBJ1-3, is NAGVMQNPRHLVRRRGQEARLRCSPMKGHSHVYWYRQLPEEGLKFMVYLQKENIIDESGMPKERFSAEFPKEGPSILRIQQVVRGDSAAYFCASSPPTVTSGNTIYFGEGSWLTVV.

CDR3 DNA: TGCAGCGTTCGCAGGTTGAATGAAAAACTGTTTTTT. Its protein product is CSVRRLNEKLFF. The rearrangement uses TRBV29-1 and TRBJ1-4; no clear D gene. CDR1 is SQVTM and CDR2 is ANQGSEA in the germline V gene. This CDR3 spans 12 amino acids. V lost 5 bases and J lost 5, with 9 bases in between.

V and J are TRBV18 and TRBJ1-2; D is unclear. Germline-derived CDR1 and CDR2 are KGHSH and LQKENI. The CDR3 totals 12 residues. Trimming took 2 bases from V and 8 from J, leaving 9 bases between them. The CDR3, as DNA: TGTGCCAGCTCACCAGGGGAGGACGGCTACACCTTC. This encodes CASSPGEDGYTF.